The next 7 T cell receptor beta chains were all read from a single sample in a study of type 1 regulatory T cells. Antigens for these TCRs are unknown. TCRdb passed the reads through MiXCR, listing each CDR3 protein once. Of roughly 60,000 distinct CDR3 sequences listed, roughly two thirds are singletons. The sequenced material came from cultured non-Tr1 T cells, either the whole culture or a sorted T cell fraction (not recorded which). These receptors were taken from a human donor in good health.

V is TRBV6-1 and J is TRBJ2-4; unclear D gene. The germline gives CDR1 MNHNS, CDR2 SASEGT. This CDR3 contains 16 residues. V lost 5 bases, J lost 0 bases, and 14 bases lay in between. CDR3 in DNA: TGTGCCAGCAGTCCAATACAGCAGTTAGCCAAAAACATTCAGTACTTC. It is translated as CASSPIQQLAKNIQYF.

The sample holds one count of this clonotype. V and J are TRBV27 and TRBJ1-4; 11 bases match TRBD1. The V segment lost 5 bases and the J segment 7 bases; nucleotides outside the gene matches: 3. Germline V gene data show CDR1 as MNHEY and CDR2 as SMNVEV (reference sequence). The CDR3 is made up of 14 amino acids. CDR3 DNA: TGTGCCAGCAGTCAGGACAGGGGGCGTGAAAAACTGTTTTTT. Its translation is CASSQDRGREKLFF.

The V gene is TRBV24-1, the J gene TRBJ2-1; 7 nucleotides match TRBD1. This CDR3 has 14 residues. Germline V CDR1 and CDR2: KGHDR, SFDVKD. J gave up 5 bases and V 6 bases, and 6 bases lay outside the gene matches. DNA for the CDR3: TGTGCCACCAGTCCGGGACAGACCAACAATGAGCAGTTCTTC. Translation: CATSPGQTNNEQFF.

The rearrangement links TRBV20-1 to TRBJ1-6, with TRBD1 matching 8 bases. Losses at the gene ends were 6 bases for V and 7 bases for J; bases not matched to a gene: 8. Per the germline V gene, CDR1 is DFQATT and CDR2 is SNEGSKA (reference sequence). The CDR3 extends over 14 amino acids. The CDR3 loop is CSAPTGTGNSPLHF. CDR3 bases: TGCAGTGCACCGACCGGGACAGGAAATTCACCCCTCCACTTT.

The chain is built from TRBV20-1 and TRBJ2-1; 8 bases map to TRBD1. The CDR3 has 14 residues. Germline CDR1 DFQATT, CDR2 SNEGSKA (reference sequence). J was trimmed by 6 bases and V by 0 bases; bases with no gene match: 4. CDR3 sequence (DNA): TGCAGTGCTAGAGATGGACAGGGTAGCAATGAGCAGTTCTTC. This sequence encodes CSARDGQGSNEQFF.

On this clonotype itself: The junction departs from germline at one end; a sequencing error may be responsible. The J gene is TRBJ2-7, the V gene TRBV5-1; D gene uncertain. The germline gives CDR1 SGHRS, CDR2 YFSETQ. This CDR3 spans 14 amino acids. The CDR3 nucleotides read TGCGCCAGCAGCCTGTGGACCGGTTCATACGAGCAGTGCTTC. It yields the protein CASSLWTGSYEQCF.

The chain uses TRBV20-1 and TRBJ1-5, with 7 bases that match TRBD1. Germline V CDR1 and CDR2: DFQATT, SNEGSKA (reference sequence). The CDR3 contains 13 residues. Unmatched junction bases numbered 5, after V lost 4 bases and J lost 5 bases. The CDR3 loop reads CSAMGQWDQPQHF. The CDR3 region has the DNA TGCAGTGCTATGGGACAGTGGGATCAGCCCCAGCATTTT.